This passage covers 20 T cell receptor beta chains from one sample sequenced in a study of identical twins. TCRdb analysed the 5' RACE reads with MiXCR anew, one entry per CDR3 protein. The sample consists of 500,000 to 650,000 distinct CDR3 sequences, around 24% of them appearing once. This sample was shared with a second study, whose subject was yellow fever vaccine responses in identical twins.

Sequenced input: CD4+ T cells sorted from blood. These receptors all stem from a woman under 30 in good health.

In this sample, this clonotype turned up a few times. The V call is TRBV19, the J call TRBJ2-1; D gene uncertain. Trimming left V 1 base short and J 7 bases short, with 11 bases between. Per germline, CDR1 LNHDA and CDR2 SQIVND (reference sequence). There are 14 residues in the CDR3. CDR3 protein: CASSIGRTGNEQFF. CDR3 coding DNA: TGTGCCAGTAGTATAGGCAGGACCGGGAATGAGCAGTTCTTC.

V and J are TRBV20-1 and TRBJ2-5, with 10 positions matching TRBD1. Looked up from germline, CDR1 is DFQATT and CDR2 is SNEGSKA (reference sequence). V was pared by 4 bases and J by 5 bases, with 13 bases of the junction left unmatched. The CDR3 consists of 16 residues. CDR3 region: CSATRPGQGYSETQYF. The CDR3 DNA sequence: TGCAGTGCTACGCGGCCGGGACAGGGGTATTCGGAGACCCAGTACTTC.

The CDR3 loop is CATSDPDRGPNTGELFF. The CDR3, as DNA: TGTGCCACCAGTGATCCTGACAGGGGGCCAAACACCGGGGAGCTGTTTTTT. The chain is built from TRBV24-1 and TRBJ2-2, with 10 bases aligning to TRBD1. This CDR3 has 17 residues. V lost 3 bases and J lost 2; bases outside the gene matches: 5. From germline, CDR1 is KGHDR and CDR2 SFDVKD.

There are a few counts of this clonotype. The rearrangement links TRBV3-1 to TRBJ2-7, with D possibly being TRBD1 (5 bases). CDR3 length: 13 amino acids. Germline CDR1 LGHDT, CDR2 YNNKEL (reference sequence). V was trimmed by 1 base and J by 3 bases, leaving 7 bases between them. CDR3 sequence (DNA): TGTGCCAGCAGCCAAGCCAGGGACTACGAGCAGTACTTC. Residues: CASSQARDYEQYF.

V is TRBV29-1 and J is TRBJ2-1; 8 nucleotides align to TRBD2. This CDR3 region has 15 residues. The germline V gene has CDR1 SQVTM and CDR2 ANQGSEA. The trim removed 7 bases at V and 0 bases at J, leaving 8 bases unmatched. CDR3 bases: TGCAGCGCCTCAGCGGGGGAGAGCTCCTACAATGAGCAGTTCTTC. Its protein product is CSASAGESSYNEQFF.

This clonotype occurred a few times. This chain connects TRBV13 to TRBJ2-1; 8 bases fit TRBD2. CDR1 and CDR2 (germline): PRHDT, FYEKMQ (reference sequence). This CDR3 has 18 residues. The J segment lost 0 bases and the V segment lost 2 bases, leaving 9 bases of the junction unmatched. This CDR3 reads CASSLTSGSLHSYNEQFF. The DNA of the CDR3 is TGTGCCAGCAGCTTAACTAGCGGCTCCCTGCACTCCTACAATGAGCAGTTCTTC.

This clonotype was seen ten or more times. This chain joins TRBV5-1 and TRBJ2-1; maybe TRBD1 (6 bases). V lost 0 bases and J 7 bases, leaving 8 bases between the germline ends. The CDR3 covers 13 residues. Germline values: CDR1 SGHRS, CDR2 YFSETQ. The CDR3 DNA reads TGCGCCAGCAGCTTGGGGGGGACAAATGAGCAGTTCTTC. Translated, it gives CASSLGGTNEQFF. Looking up the rest from reference TRBV5-1 and TRBJ2-1 gives the full variable domain: KAGVTQTPRYLIKTRGQQVTLSCSPISGHRSVSWYQQTPGQGLQFLFEYFSETQRNKGNFPGRFSGRQFSNSRSEMNVSTLELGDSALYLCASSLGGTNEQFFGPGTRLTVL.

There are a few counts of this clonotype. The J gene is TRBJ2-2, the V gene TRBV10-3, with D unresolved. The V end lost 0 bases, the J end lost 4 bases, and 6 bases lay between the germline ends. In germline, CDR1 is ENHRY, CDR2 SYGVKD. This CDR3 contains 14 residues. CDR3 bases: TGTGCCATCAGTGAGTCGAAGCTCACCGGGGAGCTGTTTTTT. It is translated as CAISESKLTGELFF.

The chain links TRBV6-1 to TRBJ1-5, with D unclear. The ends were cut back, 8 bases at V and 1 base at J, with 9 bases in the middle. Germline V gives CDR1 MNHNS, CDR2 SASEGT. CDR3 length: 13 residues. The CDR3 spells CASRAGSNQPQHF. DNA of the CDR3: TGTGCCAGCCGCGCCGGAAGCAATCAGCCCCAGCATTTT.

This clonotype was detected only a few times. The chain links TRBV10-3 to TRBJ1-5; 8 nucleotides match TRBD1. Germline CDR1 is ENHRY and CDR2 is SYGVKD. CDR3 length equals 15 residues. Trimming cost V 6 bases and J 0 bases; bases outside gene matches: 4. CDR3 protein: CAISGTGYSNQPQHF. As DNA, the CDR3 is TGTGCCATCAGCGGGACAGGATATAGCAATCAGCCCCAGCATTTT.

The chain joins TRBV19 to TRBJ2-4, with 12 bases that match TRBD1. CDR3 size: 18 residues. The V and J ends lost 4 bases and 1 base, in that order; junction bases with no gene match: 8. Germline CDR1 LNHDA, CDR2 SQIVND (reference sequence). The CDR3 here is CASSTGTGGARAKNIQYF. The CDR3 coding sequence is TGTGCCAGTAGTACCGGGACAGGGGGCGCACGGGCCAAAAACATTCAGTACTTC.

J is TRBJ2-3 and V is TRBV12-3 or TRBV12-4; 7 bases fit TRBD1. The CDR3 runs to 14 residues. Trimming at V came to 4 bases and at J to 5 bases, leaving 6 bases not matched to a gene. The DNA of the CDR3 is TGTGCCAGCAGTTATCATTACAGGGGAGATACGCAGTATTTT. This sequence encodes CASSYHYRGDTQYF.

CDR3 DNA sequence: TGCGCCAGCAGCTCAACCATAGCGGGGGTGTACACCGGGGAGCTGTTTTTT. This gives the protein CASSSTIAGVYTGELFF. The chain carries TRBV5-1 and TRBJ2-2; 9 bases line up with TRBD2. This CDR3 region has 17 residues. Looked up from germline, CDR1 is SGHRS and CDR2 is YFSETQ. Trimming cost V 3 bases and J 3 bases; bases outside gene matches: 9.

This chain connects TRBV20-1 to TRBJ2-3, with 9 bases fitting TRBD2. Germline CDR1 DFQATT, CDR2 SNEGSKA (reference sequence). V lost 0 bases to trimming and J lost 1 base; unmatched junction nucleotides: 14. This CDR3 is built from 19 residues. The CDR3: CSARDPIAKAGGGTDTQYF. The CDR3, as DNA: TGCAGTGCTAGAGATCCTATCGCCAAAGCGGGAGGAGGCACAGATACGCAGTATTTT.

V is TRBV7-2 and J is TRBJ1-6; D unresolved. Germline CDR1 and CDR2: SGHTA and FQGNSA. Trimming removed 2 bases from V and 5 bases from J, with 10 bases in between. The CDR3 runs 15 residues. The CDR3 loop is CASSLRPGHNSPLHF. CDR3 nucleotide sequence: TGTGCCAGCAGCTTACGGCCGGGTCATAATTCACCCCTCCACTTT.

This rearrangement joins TRBV25-1 to TRBJ2-7; no definite D call. This CDR3 region has 12 residues. CDR1 and CDR2 from the germline V gene are MGHDK and SYGVNS. With 7 bases removed from V and 3 bases from J, the gap between germline ends came to 10 bases. CDR3 amino acids: CASNGFGYEQYF. CDR3 in DNA: TGTGCCAGCAATGGCTTTGGCTACGAGCAGTACTTC.

The table lists this clonotype with a few counts. V is TRBV25-1 and J is TRBJ2-7; TRBD1 aligns across 11 bases. CDR1 MGHDK and CDR2 SYGVNS come from the germline V gene. CDR3 length: 14 amino acids. J lost 6 bases, V lost 1 base, and 2 bases had no gene match. The CDR3 loop is CASSESGTGGEQYF. The CDR3 region has the DNA TGTGCCAGCAGTGAATCTGGGACAGGGGGCGAGCAGTACTTC.

The chain joins TRBV7-2 to TRBJ2-7, with a weak D call TRBD1 (6 bases). V was trimmed by 3 bases and J by 3 bases, leaving 12 bases between them. Germline loops: CDR1 SGHTA, CDR2 FQGNSA. This CDR3 is built from 14 residues. CDR3 amino acids: CASSLGAPYYEQYF. The CDR3 coding sequence is TGTGCCAGCAGCTTGGGGGCCCCCTACTACGAGCAGTACTTC.

V and J are TRBV5-1 and TRBJ2-7; 9 nucleotides align to TRBD1. This CDR3 is 15 amino acids long. The V gene end was trimmed by 1 base and the J gene end by 9 bases; junction bases not matched to a gene: 11. Germline CDR1 reads SGHRS; CDR2 reads YFSETQ. CDR3 in amino acids: CASSLPGQGKAGQYF. Here the CDR3 DNA reads TGCGCCAGCAGCTTGCCGGGACAGGGAAAGGCAGGGCAGTACTTC.

At least ten counts were recorded for this clonotype. V gene TRBV11-2 combines with J gene TRBJ2-1; D unclear. Germline-derived CDR1 and CDR2 are SGHAT and FQNNGV. Between the trimmed V and J ends, which lost 4 bases and 8 bases, there was a span of 9 bases. This CDR3 region has 12 residues. In nucleotides, the CDR3 is TGTGCCAGCAGCTCTCGTAACGATGAGCAGTTCTTC. It encodes CASSSRNDEQFF.